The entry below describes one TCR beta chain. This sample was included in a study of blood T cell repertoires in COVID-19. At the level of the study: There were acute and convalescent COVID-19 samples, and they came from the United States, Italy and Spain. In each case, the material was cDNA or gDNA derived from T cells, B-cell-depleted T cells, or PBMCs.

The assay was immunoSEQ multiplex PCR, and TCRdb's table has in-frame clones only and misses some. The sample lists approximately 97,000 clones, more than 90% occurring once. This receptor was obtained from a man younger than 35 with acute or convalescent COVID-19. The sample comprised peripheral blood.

This CDR3 is CASSLSRTEAFF. CDR3 nucleotide sequence: TGTGCCAGCAGTTTAAGTAGAACTGAAGCTTTCTTT. The chain is built from TRBV12-3 or TRBV12-4 and TRBJ1-1; unclear D gene. CDR3 size: 12 residues. V was cut by 2 bases and J by 5 bases, with 6 bases left in between.